The rows below give T cell receptor beta chains drawn from one sample of a study of Tregs in tolerant kidney transplant recipients. No antigen has been assigned to these receptors. Here immunoSEQ multiplex PCR was the method, and the copy in TCRdb shows in-frame clones only, minus some. The sample contains fewer than 40,000 clones, roughly four fifths of which appear only once. The sample taken for sequencing was Tregs from blood cultured with allogeneic cells. These receptors originate from a human donor in good health. Each CDR3 is given without its conserved first and last residue. The D gene is left open where the match is weak.

d_call: TRBD1; v_call: TRBV5-1; cdr3_aa: ASSLGDSLGNTIY
d_call: -; v_call: TRBV4-3; cdr3_aa: ASSQDSRGLYGYT
d_call: -; v_call: TRBV29-1; cdr3_aa: SKTGDGLNEQF
d_call: -; v_call: TRBV5-1; cdr3_aa: ASSSRAGAYNEQF
d_call: -; v_call: TRBV5-1; cdr3_aa: ASSPFGQNYEQY
d_call: TRBD2; v_call: TRBV5-4; cdr3_aa: ASSPPPTSGVGDTQY
d_call: TRBD1; v_call: TRBV5-1; cdr3_aa: ASSLAAGGWDNQETQY
d_call: TRBD2; v_call: TRBV19; cdr3_aa: ASSNSGGASYNEQF
d_call: -; v_call: TRBV6-5; cdr3_aa: ASSYFGGGEQF
d_call: -; v_call: TRBV7-9; cdr3_aa: ASSFKDNYGYT
d_call: -; v_call: TRBV7-2; cdr3_aa: ASILGSGLYNEQF
d_call: -; v_call: TRBV5-8; cdr3_aa: ASSFPVGEQY
d_call: -; v_call: TRBV6-5; cdr3_aa: ASSYSKANYGYT
d_call: TRBD2; v_call: TRBV2; cdr3_aa: ASSVLAGEQQETQY
d_call: -; v_call: TRBV4-2; cdr3_aa: ASSQEGGYTGELF
d_call: -; v_call: TRBV5-1; cdr3_aa: ASSIDIRGTYGYT
d_call: -; v_call: TRBV7-3; cdr3_aa: ASSPRGAPADTQY
d_call: -; v_call: TRBV9; cdr3_aa: ASSVEPVGDSYEQY
d_call: -; v_call: TRBV29-1; cdr3_aa: SALYTDTQY
d_call: TRBD1; v_call: TRBV11-3; cdr3_aa: ASTLGQGRGANTGELF
d_call: -; v_call: TRBV5-8; cdr3_aa: ASSLPGGKVYEQY
d_call: TRBD2; v_call: TRBV5-1; cdr3_aa: ASSLLLAGGRSTDTQY
d_call: -; v_call: TRBV5-1; cdr3_aa: ASSFTQETQY
d_call: TRBD1; v_call: TRBV19; cdr3_aa: ASSIFFPTGGEETQY